This entry lists 10 T cell receptor beta chains sequenced from one sample in a study of CD8 T cells in ankylosing spondylitis. Findings and caveats of the study: Typical of ankylosing spondylitis blood, it appeared, was a TCR beta motif of under 10 highly homologous variants.

Their antigen targets remain unknown. TCRdb re-analysed the 5' RACE reads in MiXCR, keeping a single row per CDR3 protein. This table holds 350,000 or so distinct CDR3 sequences, 8% found once. The sequenced material came from blood, either unsorted or a sorted T cell fraction (not recorded which). These receptors were taken from a male donor with ankylosing spondylitis.

This clonotype was counted a few times. V usage is TRBV6-5 and J usage is TRBJ1-4; 7 bases fit TRBD1. Germline V gene lookup returns CDR1 MNHEY and CDR2 SVGAGI. Trimming cost V 4 bases and J 10 bases; bases outside gene matches: 12. This CDR3 is built from 15 residues. The CDR3 loop reads CASSSRGTASGKLFF. The CDR3 DNA is TGTGCCAGCAGTTCACGTGGGACAGCGTCTGGAAAACTGTTTTTT.

The chain couples TRBV29-1 to TRBJ2-1; TRBD2 might be the D (7 bases). The ends were cut back, 4 bases at V and 1 base at J, with 11 bases in the middle. CDR3 size: 14 residues. The germline CDR1 and CDR2 sequences are SQVTM and ANQGSEA. The CDR3 DNA reads TGCAGCGTTGGGGGGGGGGCTTCCTACAATGAGCAGTTCTTC. It is translated as CSVGGGASYNEQFF.

The J gene is TRBJ2-3, the V gene TRBV5-1; the match to TRBD2 covers 9 bases. Unmatched junction bases numbered 5, after V lost 1 base and J lost 2 bases. The CDR3 runs 16 residues. Germline V gives CDR1 SGHRS, CDR2 YFSETQ. The CDR3 sequence is CASSLRLAEYTDTQYF. In DNA, the CDR3 is TGCGCCAGCAGCTTGAGACTAGCGGAGTACACAGATACGCAGTATTTT.

A word on this clonotype: Relative to the germline gene, one junction end is altered; a read error may explain this. J is TRBJ1-1 and V is TRBV5-1; D ambiguous. The CDR3 has 11 residues. Germline V gene lookup returns CDR1 SGHRS and CDR2 YFSETQ. The CDR3 loop is CASSQAASSTF. The CDR3 coding sequence is TGCGCCAGCAGTCAAGCCGCGAGTTCGACCTTT.

The chain employs TRBV7-8 and TRBJ2-1, with D possibly being TRBD1 (5 bases). Looked up from germline, CDR1 is SGHVS and CDR2 is FQNEAQ. Trimming left V 4 bases short and J 5 bases short, with 18 bases between. The CDR3 length is 16 residues. The CDR3 spells CASSYPGPSRDNEQFF. CDR3 DNA: TGTGCCAGCAGCTATCCCGGGCCAAGCAGGGACAATGAGCAGTTCTTC.

The V and J genes are TRBV19 and TRBJ1-2, with a tentative D call TRBD1 (5 bases). The CDR3 sequence is 17 residues long. Trimming removed 0 bases from V and 4 bases from J, with 18 bases in between. Germline CDR1 and CDR2: LNHDA and SQIVND (reference sequence). The CDR3 DNA sequence: TGTGCCAGTAGTATAGATGGGACGGGTACCGGAATCTATGGCTACACCTTC. Protein sequence: CASSIDGTGTGIYGYTF. Looking up the rest from reference TRBV19 and TRBJ1-2 gives the full variable domain: DGGITQSPKYLFRKEGQNVTLSCEQNLNHDAMYWYRQDPGQGLRLIYYSQIVNDFQKGDIAEGYSVSREKKESFPLTVTSAQKNPTAFYLCASSIDGTGTGIYGYTFGSGTRLTVV.

The V and J genes are TRBV20-1 and TRBJ2-2; 7 bases fit TRBD2. V was pared by 7 bases and J by 5 bases, with 13 bases of the junction left unmatched. CDR1 is DFQATT and CDR2 is SNEGSKA in the germline V gene (reference sequence). The CDR3 sequence is 15 residues long. The CDR3 here is CSGGEAGVGTGELFF. The CDR3 bases are TGCAGTGGGGGCGAGGCGGGAGTAGGGACCGGGGAGCTGTTTTTT.

The chain links TRBV12-3 or TRBV12-4 to TRBJ1-4; D is undetermined. The CDR3 sequence is 14 residues long. V gave up 6 bases and J gave up 3 bases, with 11 bases separating them. CDR3 sequence (DNA): TGTGCCAGCAGCCTCGGGGTTCCTAATGAAAAACTGTTTTTT. Protein: CASSLGVPNEKLFF.

This clonotype was observed a handful of times. This chain joins TRBV20-1 and TRBJ2-1; 14 nucleotides align to TRBD2. There are 16 residues in the CDR3. Losses at the gene ends were 3 bases for V and 5 bases for J; bases not matched to a gene: 6. The germline CDR1 and CDR2 sequences are DFQATT and SNEGSKA (reference sequence). The CDR3 DNA follows: TGCAGTGCTAGCCGACTAGCGGGAGGGCAGCACAATGAGCAGTTCTTC. Translating it yields CSASRLAGGQHNEQFF.

This clonotype was detected many times. Relative to the germline gene, one junction end is altered; a read error may explain this. The chain has TRBV5-6 and TRBJ2-7; D remains ambiguous. Germline V gene lookup returns CDR1 SGHDT and CDR2 YYEEEE. There are 13 residues in the CDR3. This CDR3 reads CASHEPTSIPTDF. CDR3 nucleotide sequence: TGTGCCAGCCACGAACCAACGAGCATCCCAACGGACTTC.